This TCR beta chain was sequenced during a study of shared clonotypes between healthy human individuals. The table came from immunoSEQ multiplex PCR; TCRdb's copy has only in-frame clones and leaves some out. The repertoire holds 2 million to 2.5 million clones, with approximately 95% as singletons. This CDR3 is built from 17 residues. Trimming stripped 7 bases from V and 0 bases from J, with 19 bases between. CDR1 and CDR2 from the germline V gene are LNHDA and SQIVND (reference sequence). The receptor's source is a man between 18 and 29 years old in good health. Sequenced sample: naive CD4+ T cells sorted from blood. Subset indicated: CD45RA+ positively selected. The chain recombines TRBV19 with TRBJ1-3, with TRBD1 as a possible D gene (5 bases). The chain's CDR3 is CASTNSGGALSGNTIYF. The CDR3 DNA reads as TGTGCCAGTACCAATTCGGGAGGGGCGCTCTCTGGAAACACCATATATTTT.